The 9 T cell receptor beta chains in this list originate from one sample, sequenced in a study of HIV-infected patients and healthy controls. Whole blood was used without fractionation, so all unsorted peripheral T cells were included. cDNA was made from around 0.45 ug RNA using alpha and beta constant primers. Using multiplexing indices, alpha and beta chain libraries were generated apart by chain-specific third strand synthesis. TCRdb re-derived calls from the 5' RACE reads in MiXCR, one entry per CDR3 protein. The table has 15,000 to 20,000 distinct CDR3 sequences, about 9.5% seen once. The sequenced sample was blood. These receptors originate from an adult in good health.

This clonotype was detected ten times or more. The chain employs TRBV27 and TRBJ2-7; the D gene is possibly TRBD1 (6 bases). Trimming left V 6 bases short and J 5 bases short, with 14 bases between. CDR1 MNHEY and CDR2 SMNVEV come from the germline V gene (reference sequence). The CDR3 covers 13 residues. Here the CDR3 DNA reads TGTGCCAGCAGCGAAACAGGGTCCCACGAGCAGTACTTC. It yields the protein CASSETGSHEQYF.

This clonotype was recorded many times. The V gene is TRBV27, the J gene TRBJ2-1; D remains ambiguous. CDR3 size: 13 residues. V gave up 7 bases and J gave up 8 bases, with 15 bases separating them. CDR1 is MNHEY, CDR2 SMNVEV, per germline (reference sequence). CDR3 nucleotides: TGTGCCAGCATGTCCTCCGGGTCCGATGAGCAGTTCTTC. Translating it yields CASMSSGSDEQFF.

The chain carries TRBV7-2 and TRBJ1-3, with a tentative D call TRBD1 (6 bases). CDR3 size: 16 residues. V dropped 1 base and J dropped 1 base, with 11 bases sitting between them. The V gene's germline CDR1 is SGHTA and CDR2 FQGNSA. The CDR3 is CASSLGWTESGNTIYF. CDR3 bases: TGTGCCAGCAGCTTAGGGTGGACAGAATCTGGAAACACCATATATTTT.

This rearrangement joins TRBV5-6 to TRBJ2-5, with D unresolved. Trimming removed 1 base from V and 0 bases from J, with 1 base in between. The germline CDR1 and CDR2 sequences are SGHDT and YYEEEE. The CDR3 runs 12 residues. The CDR3 spells CASSLNQETQYF. The CDR3 DNA reads as TGTGCCAGCAGCTTGAACCAAGAGACCCAGTACTTC.

This clonotype is medium-sized within its sample. V is TRBV7-4 and J is TRBJ2-7; the match to TRBD1 covers 11 bases. The CDR3 sequence is 15 residues long. CDR1 and CDR2 from the germline V gene are SGHVT and SQSDAQ. V gave up 3 bases and J gave up 4 bases; unmatched junction bases: 5. The CDR3, as DNA: TGTGCCAGCAGCTTTGGTGGACAGGGGGCTTACGAGCAGTACTTC. It encodes CASSFGGQGAYEQYF.

This clonotype has a count of ten or more. The chain links TRBV6-1 to TRBJ1-2; D is unresolved. The CDR3 runs to 13 residues. CDR1 is MNHNS, CDR2 SASEGT, per germline. V was clipped by 2 bases and J by 8 bases, with 12 bases between them. The CDR3 reads CASSEKQAEGYTF. DNA of the CDR3: TGTGCCAGCAGTGAAAAGCAGGCAGAGGGCTACACCTTC.

The sample holds many counts of this clonotype. V and J are TRBV3-1 and TRBJ2-5; TRBD2 matches 10 bases. The CDR3 extends over 14 amino acids. The J segment lost 4 bases and the V segment lost 4 bases, leaving 3 bases of the junction unmatched. Germline lookup yields CDR1 LGHDT and CDR2 YNNKEL (reference sequence). The CDR3 region is CASSPRLAGETQYF. The CDR3 bases are TGTGCCAGCAGCCCCCGACTAGCGGGAGAGACCCAGTACTTC.

This clonotype has only a few counts. This sequence joins TRBV6-1 and TRBJ1-5, with a weak D call TRBD1 (5 bases). This CDR3 has 17 residues. V shed 0 bases and J shed 2 bases, with 14 bases lying between them. CDR1 is MNHNS and CDR2 is SASEGT in the germline V gene. This CDR3 reads CASSEARGADGNQPQHF. The CDR3 DNA is TGTGCCAGCAGTGAAGCTCGGGGCGCAGACGGCAATCAGCCCCAGCATTTT.

By frequency in the sample, this clonotype is medium-sized. This sequence joins TRBV7-9 and TRBJ2-1; D is tentatively TRBD1 or TRBD2 (5 bases each). The germline V and J ends were trimmed by 6 bases and 7 bases, with 10 bases remaining between them. The CDR3 contains 12 residues. CDR1 and CDR2 (germline): SEHNR, FQNEAQ (reference sequence). The CDR3 DNA reads as TGTGCCAGCAGGGGGACCGGAAATGAGCAGTTCTTC. This sequence encodes CASRGTGNEQFF.